What follows are 12 T cell receptor beta chains derived from one specimen sequenced in a study of CD8+CD57+ T cells in acquired aplastic anemia. The template for TCR beta VDJ and CDR3 sequence profiling was genomic DNA. TCRdb redid the calling of the reads with MiXCR, one entry per CDR3 protein. The table shows fewer than 200,000 distinct CDR3 sequences, with 71% occurring only once. An expansion of CD8+CD57+ cells by flow cytometry had been shown in patients chosen for sequencing. Source material: sorted CD4+, CD8+, or CD8+CD57+ T cells (not recorded which) from PBMCs. All receptors come from a human donor with aplastic anemia.

This chain's CDR3 is CASATEMDTGELFF. The DNA for the CDR3 is TGTGCCAGTGCAACCGAAATGGACACCGGGGAGCTGTTTTTT. V usage is TRBV2 and J usage is TRBJ2-2; the D is unclear. The CDR3 extends over 14 amino acids. Trimming cost V 9 bases and J 3 bases, with 14 bases left between them. Germline V CDR1 and CDR2: SNHLY, FYNNEI.

This chain connects TRBV14 to TRBJ2-7, with TRBD1 identical over 9 bases. The CDR3 totals 17 residues. With V trimmed by 1 base and J by 9 bases, 16 bases remained unmatched. The germline CDR1 and CDR2 sequences are SGHDN and FVKESK. The CDR3 DNA is TGTGCCAGCAGCCAAGGGGACCAACAGGGGGCCTCCCGTGCGCAGTACTTC. This sequence encodes CASSQGDQQGASRAQYF.

The chain has TRBV7-3 and TRBJ2-2; 7 nucleotides align to TRBD1. The CDR3 has 16 residues. J lost 4 bases, V lost 5 bases, and 10 bases had no gene match. Germline CDR1 reads SGHTA; CDR2 reads FQGTGA. The chain's CDR3 is CASSVEGQYGTGELFF. CDR3 bases: TGTGCCAGCAGCGTAGAGGGACAGTACGGCACCGGGGAGCTGTTTTTT.

This clonotype was counted a few times. The V gene is TRBV5-4, the J gene TRBJ1-6; D not certain. CDR1 and CDR2 (germline): SGHNT, YYREEE (reference sequence). Trimming shortened V by 7 bases and J by 5 bases, and 7 bases separated the two germline ends. The CDR3 contains 12 residues. The CDR3 loop is CASRLNNSPLHF. DNA of the CDR3: TGTGCCAGCCGACTGAATAATTCACCCCTCCACTTT.

There are many counts of this clonotype. V is TRBV20-1 and J is TRBJ1-5, with D possibly matching TRBD1 (5 bases). The germline V gene has CDR1 DFQATT and CDR2 SNEGSKA (reference sequence). Between the trimmed V and J ends, which lost 3 bases and 5 bases, there was a span of 14 bases. This CDR3 comprises 14 residues. CDR3 nucleotide sequence: TGCAGTGCTAGTGGAACAGGCGATTATCAGCCCCAGCATTTT. Translation: CSASGTGDYQPQHF.

The V gene is TRBV19, the J gene TRBJ2-1, with a possible D match to TRBD1 (6 bases). Germline CDR1 LNHDA, CDR2 SQIVND (reference sequence). V was shortened by 1 base and J by 6 bases, with 13 bases between the two germline ends. The CDR3 extends over 15 amino acids. The chain's CDR3 is CASSIGTAPFNEQFF. Written as DNA, the CDR3 is TGTGCCAGTAGTATAGGGACAGCTCCCTTCAATGAGCAGTTCTTC. The full variable domain, its missing parts supplied by reference TRBV19 and TRBJ2-1, is DGGITQSPKYLFRKEGQNVTLSCEQNLNHDAMYWYRQDPGQGLRLIYYSQIVNDFQKGDIAEGYSVSREKKESFPLTVTSAQKNPTAFYLCASSIGTAPFNEQFFGPGTRLTVL.

To note about this clonotype: The junction differs from germline at one of its ends, possibly a read error. This chain joins TRBV24-1 and TRBJ2-1; 9 positions match TRBD2. The V gene's germline CDR1 is KGHDR and CDR2 SFDVKD. The CDR3 is 15 residues long. In nucleotides, the CDR3 is TGTGCCACCAGCTTAGCGGGAGAACTTCATAATGGGCAGTTCTTC. It is translated as CATSLAGELHNGQFF.

This sequence joins TRBV10-3 and TRBJ2-1; 7 bases fit TRBD1. The CDR3 spans 15 residues. Germline V CDR1 and CDR2: ENHRY, SYGVKD. Germline trimming cut 4 bases from V and 4 bases from J; bases unmatched to any gene: 7. CDR3 protein: CAISVGTESYNEQFF. The CDR3 DNA reads TGTGCCATCAGTGTGGGGACAGAGTCATACAATGAGCAGTTCTTC.

The chain recombines TRBV19 with TRBJ1-5, with TRBD1 identical over 8 bases. J was trimmed by 4 bases and V by 0 bases; bases with no gene match: 2. The CDR3 sequence is 15 residues long. CDR1 and CDR2 from the germline V gene are LNHDA and SQIVND (reference sequence). CDR3 amino acids: CASSIDRDRNQPQHF. DNA for the CDR3: TGTGCCAGTAGTATAGACCGGGACAGGAATCAGCCCCAGCATTTT. The full variable domain, completed using reference TRBV19 and TRBJ1-5, is DGGITQSPKYLFRKEGQNVTLSCEQNLNHDAMYWYRQDPGQGLRLIYYSQIVNDFQKGDIAEGYSVSREKKESFPLTVTSAQKNPTAFYLCASSIDRDRNQPQHFGDGTRLSIL.

The gene calls are TRBV20-1 and TRBJ2-1; 9 bases fit TRBD2. The ends lost 8 bases at V and 6 bases at J; junction bases unmatched: 8. The CDR3 consists of 13 residues. The germline V gene has CDR1 DFQATT and CDR2 SNEGSKA (reference sequence). The CDR3 reads CSLSGGQSNEQFF. In DNA form, the CDR3 reads TGCAGTCTAAGCGGGGGGCAGAGCAATGAGCAGTTCTTC.

This rearrangement joins TRBV14 to TRBJ1-1, with a possible D match to TRBD1 (6 bases). Germline lookup yields CDR1 SGHDN and CDR2 FVKESK. The CDR3 covers 13 residues. Trimming took off 1 base at V and 11 bases at J, with 14 bases between the two ends. The CDR3 sequence is CASSQGYLRGAFF. The DNA for the CDR3 is TGTGCCAGCAGCCAAGGCTATTTAAGGGGGGCTTTCTTT.

The chain carries TRBV19 and TRBJ1-5; D is uncertain. The CDR3 runs to 13 residues. Germline-derived CDR1 and CDR2 are LNHDA and SQIVND (reference sequence). Deletions cut 7 bases from V and 0 bases from J, with 7 bases between. The CDR3, as DNA: TGTGCCAGTACCCTTAGTAGCAATCAGCCCCAGCATTTT. It specifies CASTLSSNQPQHF.